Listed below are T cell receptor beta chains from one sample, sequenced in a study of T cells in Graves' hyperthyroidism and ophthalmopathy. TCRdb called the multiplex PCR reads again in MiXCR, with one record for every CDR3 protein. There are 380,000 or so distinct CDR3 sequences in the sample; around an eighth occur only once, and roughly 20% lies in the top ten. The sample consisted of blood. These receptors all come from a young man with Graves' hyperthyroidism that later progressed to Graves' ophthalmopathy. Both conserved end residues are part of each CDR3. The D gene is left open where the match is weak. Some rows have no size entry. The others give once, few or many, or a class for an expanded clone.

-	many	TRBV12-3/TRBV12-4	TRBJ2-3	TGTGCCAGCAGCCGGGGACGTAATACGCAGTATTTT	CASSRGRNTQYF
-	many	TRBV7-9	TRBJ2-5	TGTGCCAGCAGCTCCCGGTCCATCGGGCGGAGGCAAGAGACCCAGTACTTC	CASSSRSIGRRQETQYF
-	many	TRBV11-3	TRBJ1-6	TGTGCCAGCAGCTTAGGTCAGACCAATTCACCCCTCCACTTT	CASSLGQTNSPLHF
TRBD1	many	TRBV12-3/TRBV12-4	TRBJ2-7	TGTGCCAGCAGCTTCGGGACAGGCTACGAGCAGTACTTC	CASSFGTGYEQYF
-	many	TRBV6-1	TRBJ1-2	TGTGCCAGCAGTACGAACAGGGATAGAGGCTACACCTTC	CASSTNRDRGYTF
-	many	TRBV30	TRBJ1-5	TGTGCCTGGAGTCCCCCTAGACAGGCCAATCAGCCCCAGCATTTT	CAWSPPRQANQPQHF
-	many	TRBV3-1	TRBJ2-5	TGTGCCAGCAGCCAAGGGCTCAGCCAGTACTTC	CASSQGLSQYF
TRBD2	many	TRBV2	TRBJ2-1	TGTGCCAGCAGTGCGGGACTAGCGGGGCCCCACAATGAGCAGTTCTTC	CASSAGLAGPHNEQFF
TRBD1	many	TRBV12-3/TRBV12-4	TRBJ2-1	TGTGCCAGCAGTCCACCTACAGGGGGTTGGGATGAGCAGTTCTTC	CASSPPTGGWDEQFF
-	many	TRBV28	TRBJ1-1	TGTGCCAGCAGCTACCAAGGGGACGGAACTGAAGCTTTCTTT	CASSYQGDGTEAFF
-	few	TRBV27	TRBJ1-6	TGTGCCAGCAGCGTCCGGGCCCCGTTATCACCCCTCCACTTT	CASSVRAPLSPLHF
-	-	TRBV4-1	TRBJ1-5	TGCGCCAGCAGCCAAGATCTAGCGGTTTATGGCAATCAGCCCCAGCATTTT	CASSQDLAVYGNQPQHF
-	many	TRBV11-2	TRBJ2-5	TGTGCCAGCAGCTCGGACGCGCCCCCAGAGACCCAGTACTTC	CASSSDAPPETQYF
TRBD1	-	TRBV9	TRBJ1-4	TGTGCCAGCAGCCGAGGACAGGGGGTGGAAAAACTGTTTTTT	CASSRGQGVEKLFF
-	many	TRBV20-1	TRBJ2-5	TGCAGTGCTAGAGATCTGCGGGCAGGGGACGAGACCCAGTACTTC	CSARDLRAGDETQYF
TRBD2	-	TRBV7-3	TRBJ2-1	TGTGCCAGCAGCTTGATAGCGGGGGCCTTCAATGAGCAGTTCTTC	CASSLIAGAFNEQFF
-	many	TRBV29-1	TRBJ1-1	TGCAGCGGACGAGGTGGTAGGCAGCCTAACACTGAAGCTTTCTTT	CSGRGGRQPNTEAFF
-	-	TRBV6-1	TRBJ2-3	TGTGCCAGCAGTAACCAGCTTTTAGATACGCAGTATTTT	CASSNQLLDTQYF
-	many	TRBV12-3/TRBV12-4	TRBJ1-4	TGTGCCAGCAGTAACAGACGGAAGGGCGAAAAACTGTTTTTT	CASSNRRKGEKLFF
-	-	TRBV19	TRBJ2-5	TGTGCCAGTAGTATCGCGCAGGGGTCAGAGACCCAGTACTTC	CASSIAQGSETQYF
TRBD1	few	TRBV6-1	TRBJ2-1	TGTGCCAGCAGTGATAGTGACAGGGCGCACAATGAGCAGTTCTTC	CASSDSDRAHNEQFF
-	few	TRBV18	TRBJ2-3	TGTGCCAGCTCACCACGACAGGCGACTCGCACAGATACGCAGTATTTT	CASSPRQATRTDTQYF
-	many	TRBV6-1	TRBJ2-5	TGTGCCAGCACCGACCAGGCTAGCGCAGAAGAGACCCAGTACTTC	CASTDQASAEETQYF
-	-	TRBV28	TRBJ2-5	TGTGCCAGCAGTTTAAGGGGGAGTTTGGGGCAAGAGACCCAGTACTTC	CASSLRGSLGQETQYF
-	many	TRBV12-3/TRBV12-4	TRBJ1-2	TGTGCCAGCAGTTTTATGGAGGTTCTTAACTATGGCTACACCTTC	CASSFMEVLNYGYTF
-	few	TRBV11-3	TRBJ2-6	TGTGCCAGCAGCCGGACCGGGAGACGGACTTTCTCTGGGGCCAACGTCCTGACTTTC	CASSRTGRRTFSGANVLTF
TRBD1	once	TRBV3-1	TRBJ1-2	TGTGCCAGCAGCCAAGGACAGGGGGCAGGGTCCACCTTC	CASSQGQGAGSTF
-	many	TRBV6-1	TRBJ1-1	TGTGCCAGCAGTGTGTGGGCTCTCACTGAAGCTTTCTTT	CASSVWALTEAFF
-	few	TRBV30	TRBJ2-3	TGTGCCTGGAGACGGGCTAGCTTGAGGCATACGCAGTATTTT	CAWRRASLRHTQYF
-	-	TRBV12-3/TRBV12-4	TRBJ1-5	TGTGCCAGCAGTTCCCGGGGAGGTGGGGGCAATCAGCCCCAGCATTTT	CASSSRGGGGNQPQHF
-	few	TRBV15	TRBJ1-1	TGTGCCACCAGCAGAGTAGAGAACACTGAAGCTTTCTTT	CATSRVENTEAFF
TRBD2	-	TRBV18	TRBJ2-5	TGTGCCAGCTCACCGGGACTAGCGGAATGGTACCAAGAGACCCAGTACTTC	CASSPGLAEWYQETQYF
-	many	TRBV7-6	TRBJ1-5	TGTGCCAGCAGCTTAAGTTCGGGTCAGCCCCAGCATTTT	CASSLSSGQPQHF
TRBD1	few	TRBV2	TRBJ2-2	TGTACCAGCAGGAGGGACAGGATTTACGCCGGGGAGCTGTTTTTT	CTSRRDRIYAGELFF
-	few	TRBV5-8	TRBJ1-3	TGTGCCAGCAGCCAAGAACCACGCGGAAACACCATATATTTT	CASSQEPRGNTIYF
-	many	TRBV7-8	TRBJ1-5	TGTGCCAGCAGCTTAGGACGGGGGAATCAGCCCCAGCATTTT	CASSLGRGNQPQHF
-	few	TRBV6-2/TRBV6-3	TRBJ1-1	TGTGCCAGCAGTTACCCGGGACACCTCAGGAACACTGAAGCTTTCTTT	CASSYPGHLRNTEAFF
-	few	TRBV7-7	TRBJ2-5	TGTGCCAGCAGCCCACGGGATACCAAACAAGAGACCCAGTACTTC	CASSPRDTKQETQYF
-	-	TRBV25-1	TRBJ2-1	TGTGCCAGCACCTGGAGGGCCTACAATGAGCAGTTCTTC	CASTWRAYNEQFF
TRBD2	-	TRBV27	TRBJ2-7	TGTGCCAGCAGTTGGGGCGGGGGGAGCTCCTACGAGCAGTACTTC	CASSWGGGSSYEQYF
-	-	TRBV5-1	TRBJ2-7	TGCACCAGCAGCTTGGGGGCAGGGTCCTACGAGCAGTACTTC	CTSSLGAGSYEQYF
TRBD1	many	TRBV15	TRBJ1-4	TGTGCCACCAGCAGACCCCCGGGACAGAAGGAAAAACTGTTTTTT	CATSRPPGQKEKLFF
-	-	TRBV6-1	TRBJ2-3	TGTGCCAGCAGGGGGGCCGGCGCTAACACAGATACGCAGTATTTT	CASRGAGANTDTQYF
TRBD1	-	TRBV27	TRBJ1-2	TGTGCCAGCAGTTTCTCCGGGACAGGGGGCAATGGCTACACCTTC	CASSFSGTGGNGYTF
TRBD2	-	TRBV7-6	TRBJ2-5	TGTGCCAGCAGCTTTGTAGCGGGCCCGCTGGGGAAAGAGACCCAGTACTTC	CASSFVAGPLGKETQYF
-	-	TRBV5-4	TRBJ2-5	TGTGCCAGCAGCTTGAGGCTAGCAGGCCAAGAGACCCAGTACTTC	CASSLRLAGQETQYF
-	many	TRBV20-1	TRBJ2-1	TGCAGTGCTAGAGATTCTACAGGCAATGAGCAGTTCTTC	CSARDSTGNEQFF
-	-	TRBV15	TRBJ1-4	TGTGCCACCAGCAGGGCAGAGATTAATGAAAAACTGTTTTTT	CATSRAEINEKLFF